The 20 T cell receptor beta chains presented below share a single source sample, sequenced in a study of blood T cell repertoires in COVID-19. Repertoires were generated with immunoSEQ multiplex PCR, while TCRdb's copy carries only in-frame clones and drops some. The sample has around 200,000 clones; about 83% are singletons. The sequenced sample consisted of peripheral blood. The receptors come from a man aged 55 to 70 who had recovered from COVID-19.

The rearrangement joins TRBV5-1 to TRBJ2-7; perhaps TRBD2 as D (5 bases). V was pared by 0 bases and J by 6 bases, with 19 bases between. Germline CDR1 SGHRS, CDR2 YFSETQ. This CDR3 has 16 residues. This chain's CDR3 is CASSLASFGNHPEQYF. CDR3 nucleotide sequence: TGCGCCAGCAGCTTGGCCTCATTCGGGAACCACCCCGAGCAGTACTTC.

This clone occurred a few times. The V gene is TRBV7-3, the J gene TRBJ2-1; 9 nucleotides align to TRBD2. Germline values: CDR1 SGHTA, CDR2 FQGTGA. The CDR3 consists of 17 residues. J lost 8 bases, V lost 6 bases, and 17 bases had no gene match. The CDR3 is CASREGRASGIADEQFF. The CDR3 nucleotides read TGTGCCAGCAGGGAAGGTCGGGCTAGCGGGATAGCGGATGAGCAGTTCTTC.

This chain links TRBV5-5 with TRBJ2-7; 15 nucleotides match TRBD2. CDR3 length: 18 residues. The V and J ends lost 6 bases and 6 bases, in that order; junction bases with no gene match: 16. The germline V gene encodes CDR1 SGHKS and CDR2 YYEKEE (reference sequence). The CDR3 nucleotides read TGTGCCAGCACCCCCCCGGGACTAGCGGGAGGTCACGGATCCGAGCAGTACTTC. Translating gives CASTPPGLAGGHGSEQYF.

The chain recombines TRBV12-5 with TRBJ2-2, with no clear D. V lost 2 bases, J lost 8 bases, and 12 bases lay in between. Per germline, CDR1 LGHNT and CDR2 FRNRAP. The CDR3 extends over 14 amino acids. The CDR3 is CASGLSPPPGELFF. The CDR3 DNA reads TGTGCTAGTGGTTTGAGCCCCCCCCCAGGGGAGCTGTTTTTT.

The V gene is TRBV11-2, the J gene TRBJ1-2; TRBD1 aligns across 7 bases. Germline CDR1 SGHAT, CDR2 FQNNGV. There are 16 residues in the CDR3. The junction had 13 bases not matched to a gene; V was cut back by 5 bases and J by 4 bases. CDR3 sequence reads: CASSRVPGTAFYGYTF. CDR3 nucleotide sequence: TGTGCCAGCAGCCGAGTCCCCGGGACAGCCTTCTATGGCTACACCTTC.

V and J are TRBV5-4 and TRBJ2-7, with D possibly being TRBD1 (5 bases). The CDR3 loop spans 15 amino acids. Trimming left V 4 bases short and J 6 bases short, with 20 bases between. Germline CDR1 is SGHNT and CDR2 is YYREEE (reference sequence). This CDR3 reads CASSLRGRVASEQYF. The CDR3 nucleotides are TGTGCCAGCAGCCTAAGGGGCAGGGTGGCGTCCGAGCAGTACTTC. The full variable domain, with the rest looked up from reference TRBV5-4 and TRBJ2-7, is ETGVTQSPTHLIKTRGQQVTLRCSSQSGHNTVSWYQQALGQGPQFIFQYYREEENGRGNFPPRFSGLQFPNYSSELNVNALELDDSALYLCASSLRGRVASEQYFGPGTRLTVT.

This clone was recorded only once. The chain employs TRBV24-1 and TRBJ2-7, with 10 positions matching TRBD1. Germline trimming cut 4 bases from V and 4 bases from J; bases unmatched to any gene: 6. The CDR3 has 15 residues. Germline V gene data show CDR1 as KGHDR and CDR2 as SFDVKD. The CDR3 reads CATSETGTGVYEQYF. For the CDR3, the DNA is TGTGCCACCAGTGAGACCGGGACAGGGGTATACGAGCAGTACTTC.

This chain uses TRBV7-6 with TRBJ1-2; maybe TRBD1 (5 bases). Looked up from germline, CDR1 is SGHVS and CDR2 is FNYEAQ. The CDR3 is 16 amino acids. Trimming took 2 bases from V and 0 from J, leaving 13 bases between them. The DNA for the CDR3 is TGTGCCAGCAGCTTATTTCGGGGGACTGCTAACTATGGCTACACCTTC. It translates to CASSLFRGTANYGYTF.

The rearrangement uses TRBV7-3 and TRBJ1-4; possibly TRBD1 for D (6 bases). Trimming left V 5 bases short and J 3 bases short, with 10 bases between. From germline, CDR1 is SGHTA and CDR2 FQGTGA. The CDR3 covers 14 residues. The CDR3 loop reads CASSNQGSNEKLFF. CDR3 bases: TGTGCCAGCAGCAACCAGGGGTCTAATGAAAAACTGTTTTTT.

Written as DNA, the CDR3 is TGTGCCAGCAGCTGGGGACAGGGAAAAGAAAAACTGTTTTTT. Amino acids: CASSWGQGKEKLFF. The chain has TRBV7-8 and TRBJ1-4, with TRBD1 matching 9 bases. Losses at the gene ends were 4 bases for V and 8 bases for J; bases not matched to a gene: 5. The CDR3 has 14 residues. The germline V gene has CDR1 SGHVS and CDR2 FQNEAQ.

CDR3 loop: CASSQVGQWDSPLHF. The DNA of the CDR3 is TGTGCCAGCAGCCAAGTTGGACAGTGGGATTCACCCCTCCACTTT. The rearrangement joins TRBV14 to TRBJ1-6; maybe TRBD1 (6 bases). The CDR3 contains 15 residues. V was shortened by 1 base and J by 8 bases, with 12 bases between the two germline ends. Looked up from germline, CDR1 is SGHDN and CDR2 is FVKESK.

Regarding this clone: This sample also contains other DNA sequences that code for the same CDR3. This chain links TRBV5-1 with TRBJ2-5; 11 bases line up with TRBD1. V shed 4 bases, J shed 5 bases, and the junction held 7 bases outside the gene matches. This CDR3 region has 15 residues. Looked up from germline, CDR1 is SGHRS and CDR2 is YFSETQ. CDR3: CASSLRTGGGETQYF. The CDR3 coding sequence is TGCGCCAGCAGCCTACGGACAGGGGGCGGGGAGACCCAGTACTTC.

This clone was observed a few times. This chain uses TRBV7-8 with TRBJ2-2; TRBD2 aligns across 11 bases. Trimming took 3 bases from V and 2 from J; bases not matched to a gene: 5. The CDR3 totals 17 residues. Per germline, CDR1 SGHVS and CDR2 FQNEAQ. CDR3: CASSFILAGVNTGELFF. The CDR3 DNA reads TGTGCCAGCAGCTTCATACTAGCGGGGGTTAACACCGGGGAGCTGTTTTTT. Full variable domain (remainder filled in from reference TRBV7-8 and TRBJ2-2): GAGVSQSPRYKVAKRGQDVALRCDPISGHVSLFWYQQALGQGPEFLTYFQNEAQLDKSGLPSDRFFAERPEGSVSTLKIQRTQQEDSAVYLCASSFILAGVNTGELFFGEGSRLTVL.

The V and J genes are TRBV9 and TRBJ2-3; 9 positions agree with TRBD1. V dropped 4 bases and J dropped 0; count of bases not matched to a gene: 6. There are 16 residues in the CDR3. The germline gives CDR1 SGDLS, CDR2 YYNGEE. CDR3 region: CASSTRQGGSTDTQYF. The DNA of the CDR3 is TGTGCCAGCAGCACCAGACAGGGGGGCAGCACAGATACGCAGTATTTT.

This clone was recorded at least ten times. This chain joins TRBV7-2 and TRBJ1-2; 10 bases align to TRBD1. The CDR3 runs to 14 residues. CDR1 SGHTA and CDR2 FQGNSA come from the germline V gene. The J segment lost 2 bases and the V segment lost 5 bases, leaving 2 bases of the junction unmatched. CDR3 nucleotide sequence: TGTGCCAGCAGCCGGGACAGGGGAAACTATGGCTACACCTTC. Its protein product is CASSRDRGNYGYTF.

The rearrangement uses TRBV9 and TRBJ2-7, with 8 bases fitting TRBD2. This CDR3 has 15 amino acids. The ends lost 1 base at V and 2 bases at J; junction bases unmatched: 5. CDR1 SGDLS and CDR2 YYNGEE come from the germline V gene. The CDR3 coding sequence is TGTGCCAGCAGCGTAACCGGGAGGGAGGCCTACGAGCAGTACTTC. It translates to CASSVTGREAYEQYF.

This chain links TRBV15 with TRBJ1-5; D gene uncertain. This CDR3 is built from 15 residues. V shed 0 bases and J shed 2 bases, with 8 bases lying between them. CDR1 LNHNV and CDR2 YYDKDF come from the germline V gene (reference sequence). CDR3 nucleotide sequence: TGTGCCACCAGCAGAGATCCCCGGGGCAATCAGCCCCAGCATTTT. It specifies CATSRDPRGNQPQHF.

V usage is TRBV14 and J usage is TRBJ2-7; TRBD2 might be the D (6 bases). Germline lookup yields CDR1 SGHDN and CDR2 FVKESK. This CDR3 spans 16 amino acids. The V and J ends lost 4 bases and 3 bases respectively, with 19 bases between them. The CDR3 coding sequence is TGTGCCAGCAGCCGAGGTCGGATGGGAGGACTCTACGAGCAGTACTTC. This encodes CASSRGRMGGLYEQYF.

CDR3 in DNA: TGTGCCTGGAGTGTAACGGGACAAGGACAGCCCCAGCATTTT. Translating gives CAWSVTGQGQPQHF. The J gene is TRBJ1-5, the V gene TRBV30; tentative D call: TRBD1 (6 bases). The CDR3 runs to 14 residues. The germline gives CDR1 GTSNPN, CDR2 SVGIG (reference sequence). Trimming took off 0 bases at V and 7 bases at J, with 13 bases between the two ends.

This chain links TRBV7-2 with TRBJ2-7; 9 nucleotides align to TRBD2. CDR1 is SGHTA, CDR2 FQGNSA, per germline. This CDR3 comprises 15 residues. V was pared by 4 bases and J by 2 bases, with 6 bases of the junction left unmatched. The CDR3 here is CASSYSGGGAYEQYF. In DNA form, the CDR3 reads TGTGCCAGCAGCTATAGCGGGGGCGGTGCCTACGAGCAGTACTTC.